This T cell receptor beta chain stems from a study of human T cells and chemical hapten exposure. At the level of the study: Slight differences in pooled library volume were the main source of varying TCR yields across samples. Overall study results and limits: DPC sensitization produced no change in TCRs with frequency above 1 in 1000.

Individual cDNA molecules (in the library) carried attached unique molecular identifiers. TCRdb called the RACE reads again in MiXCR, with one record for every CDR3 protein. Of approximately 350,000 distinct CDR3 sequences listed, nearly 6.5% are singletons. There are a few counts of this clonotype. Its antigen is not known. The CDR3 is 17 amino acids. Germline trimming cut 4 bases from V and 7 bases from J; bases unmatched to any gene: 15. Germline V gene lookup returns CDR1 MNHEY and CDR2 SVGEGT. Time point specified: patch test 2, 6 weeks after DPC sensitization. Treatment defined: therapeutic diphenylcyclopropenone sensitization with weekly scalp DPC. RNA extraction used unfractionated whole blood as the source of total RNA.

This TCR was recovered from a woman under 30 with alopecia areata. Some clones in this sample may be carry-over from other donors' samples. The material was whole blood, obtained in connection with sensitization to the hapten diphenylcyclopropenone (DPC). V and J are TRBV6-2 or TRBV6-3 and TRBJ1-4; TRBD1 aligns across 7 bases. DNA of the CDR3: TGTGCCAGCAGTTTACCTCCACAAGGACAGGCGGTTGAAAAACTGTTTTTT. Its translation: CASSLPPQGQAVEKLFF.